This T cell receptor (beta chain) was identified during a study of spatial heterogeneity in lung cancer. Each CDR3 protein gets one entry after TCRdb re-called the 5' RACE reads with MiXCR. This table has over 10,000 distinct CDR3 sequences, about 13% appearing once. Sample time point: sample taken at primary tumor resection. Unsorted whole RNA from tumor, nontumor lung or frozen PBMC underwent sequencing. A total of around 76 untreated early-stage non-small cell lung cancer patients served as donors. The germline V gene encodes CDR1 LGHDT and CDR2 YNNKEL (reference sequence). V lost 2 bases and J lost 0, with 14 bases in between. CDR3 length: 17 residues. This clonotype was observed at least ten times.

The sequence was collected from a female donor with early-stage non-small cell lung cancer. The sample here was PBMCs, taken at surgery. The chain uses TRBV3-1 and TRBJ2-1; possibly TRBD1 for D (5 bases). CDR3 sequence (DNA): TGTGCCAGCAGCCAAAGGGGCAGGCCAAGCTCCTACAATGAGCAGTTCTTC. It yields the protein CASSQRGRPSSYNEQFF.